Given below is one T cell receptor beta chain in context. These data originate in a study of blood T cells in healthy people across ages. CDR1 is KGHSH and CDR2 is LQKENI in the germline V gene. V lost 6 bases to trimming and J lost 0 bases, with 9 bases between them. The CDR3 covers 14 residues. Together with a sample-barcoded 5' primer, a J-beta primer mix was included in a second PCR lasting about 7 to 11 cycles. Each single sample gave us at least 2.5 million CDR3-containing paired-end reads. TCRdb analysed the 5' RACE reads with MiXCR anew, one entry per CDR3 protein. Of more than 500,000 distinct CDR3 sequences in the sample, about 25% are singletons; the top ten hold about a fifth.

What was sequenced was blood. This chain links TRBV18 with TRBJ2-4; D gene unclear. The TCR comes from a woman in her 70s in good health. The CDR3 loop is CASSLAAAKNIQYF. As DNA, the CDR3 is TGTGCCAGCTCTCTGGCGGCAGCCAAAAACATTCAGTACTTC.